This T cell receptor beta chain comes out of a study of spatial heterogeneity in lung cancer. Findings and limits, study-wide: Follow-up blood showed ubiquitous expanded tumor TCRs less than blood at resection did.

There are a few counts of this clonotype. The antigen remains unidentified. Trimming shortened V by 4 bases and J by 4 bases, and 15 bases separated the two germline ends. The V gene's germline CDR1 is KGHDR and CDR2 SFDVKD. The CDR3 contains 16 residues. TCR cDNA molecules each had a unique molecular identifier. TCRdb processed the 5' RACE reads anew with MiXCR; each CDR3 protein has one entry. The repertoire includes over 95,000 distinct CDR3 sequences, roughly 10% of them detected once, and approximately 24% sits in the top ten. Time point described: blood at routine non-recurrence follow-up after resection.

Here the sequenced sample was PBMCs, taken at follow-up. This chain joins TRBV24-1 and TRBJ2-2; D might be TRBD1 or TRBD2, each matching 5 bases. This receptor was taken from a female donor with early-stage non-small cell lung cancer. Written as DNA, the CDR3 is TGTGCCACCAGTGACCCCCAGGGACCCGTCACCGGGGAGCTGTTTTTT. It yields the protein CATSDPQGPVTGELFF.